Detailed here is one TCR beta chain. This clonotype was counted a few times. Its antigen is unknown. No quality values exist for individual bases; no much larger clone is one base distant. After removal of 4 bases from V and 5 bases from J, the junction retains 8 bases not matched to a gene. The CDR3, from cysteine to phenylalanine, totals 15 residues. Just the 45-base CDR3 DNA is kept, in frame starting at base 1. The germline V gene encodes CDR1 LGHDT and CDR2 YNNKEL (reference sequence). TCR alpha and beta CDR3 regions were amplified with the iRepertoire nested amplicon-rescue multiplex PCR (arm-PCR) platform from RNA. One-step reverse transcription and amplification used about 85-400 ng of tissue mRNA or PBMC total RNA as input. Following bead purification, Illumina adapters were added by a secondary multiplex PCR, and the libraries were gel-purified between 200 and 400 bp. The libraries contained internal 6-nucleotide barcodes that were used for demultiplexing. The libraries were sequenced on an Illumina MiSeq using 2x220 or 2x250 nucleotide paired-end reads. Regarding the original processing steps: FLASH 1.2.11 was used to merge paired reads, and BWA-MEM then aligned the reads to the GRCh37 human genome before TRA and TRB reads were extracted. V and J assignment used an IMGT-derived reference of cassette sequences and CDR3 motifs that included pseudogenes. Reads were translated in three frames, and productive CDR3s were defined by a C…FGXG motif without stop codons. Clonotypes were defined as unique combinations of V-J cassette pair and CDR3 amino acid sequence. Hamming distance filtering was applied to reads, with thresholds set by the sequence error rate of each sample in mapped regions. The raw public reads went through TCRdb reprocessing: fastp at Q25, MiXCR clone calling, in-frame beta chains kept. A single entry per CDR3 protein holds the most common genes and DNA from its merged rows. These V and J calls rely on TCRdb rather than the paper's analysis. The sample table holds approximately 110,000 distinct CDR3 sequences, of which approximately 25% were seen once. Of the sample, 13% to 15% falls within the top ten clones.

This sample was included in a study of glioma-infiltrating T cells (TCRdb year 2016). Study-wide context: TCR alpha- and beta-chain repertoires were sequenced from glioma tissue, non-neoplastic brain tissue and matched peripheral blood mononuclear cells. To measure how far tissue and blood T-cell populations diverged, each tissue-infiltrating repertoire was compared against the peripheral blood repertoire of the same patient. Three low-grade glioma patients, several primary glioblastoma patients, and three non-glioma patients who contributed non-neoplastic brain tissue made up the paired cohort. Study-wide conclusions, independent of this receptor: Only a very small number of CDR3 sequences turned up in both tissue and blood, a result put down to high CDR3 diversity combined with limited sampling. Small numbers underpinned the group comparisons: about 8 glioblastoma patients, three low-grade glioma patients and three non-neoplastic patients. VJ-independent divergence between tissue and blood was lower than expected in non-neoplastic patients but higher than expected in all gliomas, particularly low-grade gliomas.

Sample: glioma tissue, nonneoplastic brain tissue, or PBMCs (not recorded which). This TCR came from a human donor with low-grade glioma or glioblastoma, undergoing nonglioma brain surgery, or in good health (not recorded which). The receptor chain draws on TRBV3-1 and TRBJ2-5, and TRBD1 matches 9 of the central bases. The CDR3 region: CASSRQTGGRETQYF. The nucleotide sequence reads TGTGCCAGCAGCCGACAAACAGGGGGCAGGGAGACCCAGTACTTC.